This is a list of T cell receptor beta chains from one sample in a study of shared clonotypes between healthy human individuals. TCRdb's copy holds only in-frame clones and misses some; the assay was immunoSEQ multiplex PCR. The table lists approximately 980,000 clones, approximately 76% of them singletons. Sequencing was carried out using memory CD4+ T cells sorted from blood. These receptors were obtained from a man aged 18 to 30 in good health. Each CDR3 is given with its conserved first and last residue. The D gene is left open where the match is weak. Where a row states a size, it is once, few, many or the class of an expanded clone; other rows omit it.

CDR3: CASSYRGPNYGYTF
DNA: TGTGCCAGCAGTTACAGGGGCCCTAACTATGGCTACACCTTC
D: TRBD1
V: TRBV27
J: TRBJ1-2
size: NA

CDR3: CASSPSVATGELFF
DNA: TGTGCCAGCAGCCCTAGCGTTGCCACCGGGGAGCTGTTTTTT
D: NA
V: TRBV7-2
J: TRBJ2-2
size: once

CDR3: CASSPGQGGRYGYTF
DNA: TGTGCCAGCAGCCCTGGACAGGGAGGGAGGTATGGCTACACCTTC
D: TRBD1
V: TRBV7-2
J: TRBJ1-2
size: NA

CDR3: CASSPGLAGGTEQYF
DNA: TGTGCCAGCAGCCCGGGACTAGCGGGAGGAACCGAGCAGTACTTC
D: TRBD2
V: TRBV11-2
J: TRBJ2-7
size: NA

CDR3: CASSSGTATYEQYF
DNA: TGTGCCAGCAGCTCCGGGACAGCAACCTACGAGCAGTACTTC
D: TRBD1
V: TRBV7-2
J: TRBJ2-7
size: once

CDR3: CASSPQGNTEAFF
DNA: TGCGCCAGCAGTCCCCAGGGGAACACTGAAGCTTTCTTT
D: NA
V: TRBV10-2
J: TRBJ1-1
size: few

CDR3: CASSLWAEETQYF
DNA: TGTGCCAGCAGCCTCTGGGCGGAAGAGACCCAGTACTTC
D: NA
V: TRBV14
J: TRBJ2-5
size: NA

CDR3: CSASRQRGDEQYF
DNA: TGCAGCGCCTCTCGACAGCGTGGTGACGAGCAGTACTTC
D: NA
V: TRBV29-1
J: TRBJ2-7
size: few

CDR3: CANRTGSLLSYEQYF
DNA: TGCGCGAACCGAACAGGGTCCCTCCTCTCCTACGAGCAGTACTTC
D: NA
V: TRBV10-1
J: TRBJ2-7
size: once

CDR3: CASIRDRGVNEQFF
DNA: TGTGCCAGCATTCGGGACAGGGGAGTCAATGAGCAGTTCTTC
D: TRBD1
V: TRBV5-4
J: TRBJ2-1
size: NA

CDR3: CASSFLSSGNTDTQYF
DNA: TGTGCCAGCAGCTTTCTGTCTAGCGGCAACACAGATACGCAGTATTTT
D: TRBD2
V: TRBV5-6
J: TRBJ2-3
size: once

CDR3: CASGLVSGGNEQYF
DNA: TGTGCTAGTGGTTTGGTATCAGGGGGCAACGAGCAGTACTTC
D: TRBD1
V: TRBV12-5
J: TRBJ2-7
size: few

CDR3: CASSSHPQSDYYNEQFF
DNA: TGTGCCAGCAGCTCTCACCCCCAATCAGACTACTACAATGAGCAGTTCTTC
D: NA
V: TRBV13
J: TRBJ2-1
size: NA

CDR3: CASSLMTNNSPLHF
DNA: TGTGCCAGCAGCTTAATGACGAACAATTCACCCCTCCACTTT
D: NA
V: TRBV11-2
J: TRBJ1-6
size: NA

CDR3: CASSFSEQFF
DNA: TGTGCCAGCAGCTTCAGTGAGCAGTTCTTC
D: NA
V: TRBV11-2
J: TRBJ2-1
size: NA

CDR3: CASSEARARQFF
DNA: TGTGCCAGCAGTGAAGCGAGGGCCCGGCAGTTCTTC
D: NA
V: TRBV6-1
J: TRBJ2-1
size: NA

CDR3: CASVGVNEQFF
DNA: TGTGCCAGTGTAGGGGTCAATGAGCAGTTCTTC
D: NA
V: TRBV19
J: TRBJ2-1
size: NA

CDR3: CASRSGEGAGADTQYF
DNA: TGCGCCAGCAGATCCGGAGAGGGGGCAGGCGCAGATACGCAGTATTTT
D: TRBD1
V: TRBV5-1
J: TRBJ2-3
size: NA

CDR3: CASKTLKSSYNEQFF
DNA: TGTGCCAGCAAAACCTTGAAGAGCTCCTACAATGAGCAGTTCTTC
D: NA
V: TRBV5-6
J: TRBJ2-1
size: NA

CDR3: CASSQDYTGSSYNEQFF
DNA: TGCGCCAGCAGCCAAGATTATACGGGAAGCTCCTACAATGAGCAGTTCTTC
D: NA
V: TRBV4-3
J: TRBJ2-1
size: once

CDR3: CASSTRTGPGPIQYF
DNA: TGTGCCAGTAGTACGCGGACAGGGCCCGGTCCCATTCAGTACTTC
D: TRBD1
V: TRBV19
J: TRBJ2-4
size: few

CDR3: CSVERGTGGLETQYF
DNA: TGCAGCGTTGAAAGGGGGACAGGGGGTTTGGAGACCCAGTACTTC
D: TRBD1
V: TRBV29-1
J: TRBJ2-5
size: few

CDR3: CAWNRYQETQYF
DNA: TGTGCCTGGAACAGGTACCAAGAGACCCAGTACTTC
D: NA
V: TRBV30
J: TRBJ2-5
size: NA

CDR3: CASSLAGGGITDTQYF
DNA: TGTGCCAGCAGCTTGGCCGGGGGGGGCATTACAGATACGCAGTATTTT
D: TRBD2
V: TRBV5-4
J: TRBJ2-3
size: NA

CDR3: CASSWDRADSPLHF
DNA: TGCGCCAGCAGCTGGGACAGGGCCGATTCACCCCTCCACTTT
D: TRBD1
V: TRBV5-1
J: TRBJ1-6
size: once

CDR3: CASSLDRTQYF
DNA: TGTGCCAGCAGCTTAGATCGTACGCAGTATTTT
D: NA
V: TRBV7-2
J: TRBJ2-3
size: NA

CDR3: CASSPQGSNQPQHF
DNA: TGTGCCAGCTCACCACAGGGTAGCAATCAGCCCCAGCATTTT
D: NA
V: TRBV18
J: TRBJ1-5
size: few

CDR3: CASSPRGLETQYF
DNA: TGTGCCAGCTCACCACGGGGGTTGGAGACCCAGTACTTC
D: NA
V: TRBV18
J: TRBJ2-5
size: NA

CDR3: CASSFSKETQYF
DNA: TGTGCCAGTAGTTTCTCTAAAGAGACCCAGTACTTC
D: NA
V: TRBV19
J: TRBJ2-5
size: NA

CDR3: CASTQRGEQFF
DNA: TGTGCCAGCACCCAGAGGGGTGAGCAGTTCTTC
D: NA
V: TRBV11-2
J: TRBJ2-1
size: NA

CDR3: CASSIRPSGNTGELFF
DNA: TGTGCCAGTAGTATCCGGCCTAGCGGGAACACCGGGGAGCTGTTTTTT
D: TRBD2
V: TRBV19
J: TRBJ2-2
size: NA

CDR3: CASSLSGVSTDTQYF
DNA: TGTGCCAGCAGCCTTAGCGGGGTTAGCACAGATACGCAGTATTTT
D: TRBD2
V: TRBV9
J: TRBJ2-3
size: once